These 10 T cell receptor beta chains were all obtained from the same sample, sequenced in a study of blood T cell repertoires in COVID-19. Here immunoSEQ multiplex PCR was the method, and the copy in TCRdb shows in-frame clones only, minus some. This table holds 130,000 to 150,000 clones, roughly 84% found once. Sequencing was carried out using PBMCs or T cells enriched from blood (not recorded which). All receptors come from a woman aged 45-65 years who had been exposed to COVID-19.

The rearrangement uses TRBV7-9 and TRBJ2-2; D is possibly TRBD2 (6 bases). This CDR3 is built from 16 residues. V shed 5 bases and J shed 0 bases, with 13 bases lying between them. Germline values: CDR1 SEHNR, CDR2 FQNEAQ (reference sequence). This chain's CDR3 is CASSPLWGANTGELFF. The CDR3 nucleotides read TGTGCCAGCAGCCCCCTTTGGGGGGCGAACACCGGGGAGCTGTTTTTT. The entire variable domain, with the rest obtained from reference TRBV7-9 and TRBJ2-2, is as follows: DTGVSQNPRHKITKRGQNVTFRCDPISEHNRLYWYRQTLGQGPEFLTYFQNEAQLEKSRLLSDRFSAERPKGSFSTLEIQRTEQGDSAMYLCASSPLWGANTGELFFGEGSRLTVL.

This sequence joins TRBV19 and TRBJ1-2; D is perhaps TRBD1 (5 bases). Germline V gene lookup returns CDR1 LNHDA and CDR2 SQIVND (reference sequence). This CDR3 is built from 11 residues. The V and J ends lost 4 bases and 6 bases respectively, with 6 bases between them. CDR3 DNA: TGTGCCAGTAGTAAGACAGATGGCTACACCTTC. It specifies CASSKTDGYTF.

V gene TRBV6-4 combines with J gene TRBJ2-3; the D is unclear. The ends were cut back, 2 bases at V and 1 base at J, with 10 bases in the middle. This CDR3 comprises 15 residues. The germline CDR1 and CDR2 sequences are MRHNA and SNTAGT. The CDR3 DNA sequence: TGTGCCAGCAGTGACCGCGGCTATGGCACAGATACGCAGTATTTT. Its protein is CASSDRGYGTDTQYF.

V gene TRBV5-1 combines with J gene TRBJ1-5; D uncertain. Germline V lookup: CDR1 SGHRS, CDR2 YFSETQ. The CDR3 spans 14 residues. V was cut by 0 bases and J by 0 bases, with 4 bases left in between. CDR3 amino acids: CASSLDSSNQPQHF. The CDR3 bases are TGCGCCAGCAGCTTGGATAGTAGCAATCAGCCCCAGCATTTT.

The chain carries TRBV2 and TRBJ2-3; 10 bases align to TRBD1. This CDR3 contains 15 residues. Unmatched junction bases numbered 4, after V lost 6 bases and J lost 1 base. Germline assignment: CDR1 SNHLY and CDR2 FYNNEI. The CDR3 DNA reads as TGTGCCAGCAGGGGTGACAGGGGGCGCACAGATACGCAGTATTTT. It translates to CASRGDRGRTDTQYF.

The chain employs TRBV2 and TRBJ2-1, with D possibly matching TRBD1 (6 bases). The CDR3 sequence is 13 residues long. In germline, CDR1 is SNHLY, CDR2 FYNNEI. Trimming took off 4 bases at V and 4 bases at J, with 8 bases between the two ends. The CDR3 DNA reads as TGTGCCAGCAGTGGGACAGTTTACAATGAGCAGTTCTTC. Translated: CASSGTVYNEQFF.

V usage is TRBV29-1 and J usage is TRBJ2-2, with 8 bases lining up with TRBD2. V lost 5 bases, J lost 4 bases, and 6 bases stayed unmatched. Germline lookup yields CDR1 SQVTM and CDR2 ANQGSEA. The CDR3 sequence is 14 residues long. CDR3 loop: CSVLLAVSTGELFF. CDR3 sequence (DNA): TGCAGCGTTTTACTAGCGGTGAGCACCGGGGAGCTGTTTTTT.

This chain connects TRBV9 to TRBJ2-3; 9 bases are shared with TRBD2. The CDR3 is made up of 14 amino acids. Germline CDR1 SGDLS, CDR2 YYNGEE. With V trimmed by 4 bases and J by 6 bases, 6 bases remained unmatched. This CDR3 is CASSQAGGRDTQYF. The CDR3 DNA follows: TGTGCCAGCAGCCAGGCGGGGGGGCGGGATACGCAGTATTTT. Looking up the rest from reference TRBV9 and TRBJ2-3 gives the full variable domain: DSGVTQTPKHLITATGQRVTLRCSPRSGDLSVYWYQQSLDQGLQFLIQYYNGEERAKGNILERFSAQQFPDLHSELNLSSLELGDSALYFCASSQAGGRDTQYFGPGTRLTVL.

DNA of the CDR3: TGTGCCAGTAGACCCGGACAGGGCAACACCGGGGAGCTGTTTTTT. The encoded protein is CASRPGQGNTGELFF. The J gene is TRBJ2-2, the V gene TRBV19; 8 bases are shared with TRBD1. The junction had 5 bases not matched to a gene; V was cut back by 6 bases and J by 2 bases. Germline V gene data show CDR1 as LNHDA and CDR2 as SQIVND (reference sequence). This CDR3 comprises 15 residues.

CDR3 residues: CASSHRGRELTEQYF. The CDR3, as DNA: TGTGCCAGCAGCCATCGGGGGAGGGAATTGACCGAGCAGTACTTC. The chain has TRBV3-1 (or the pseudogene TRBV3-2) and TRBJ2-7, with 7 bases fitting TRBD2. Germline CDR1 LGHDT, CDR2 YNNKEL (reference sequence). CDR3 length: 15 amino acids. The V segment lost 3 bases and the J segment 6 bases; nucleotides outside the gene matches: 11.